This T cell receptor (beta chain) was recorded in a study of cytomegalovirus exposure and HLA in healthy donors. Profiled with immunoSEQ multiplex PCR; TCRdb holds only in-frame clones, not every one. This table has roughly 120,000 clones, 85% to 90% appearing once. Sequencing used PBMCs. The TCR comes from a woman under 30 in good health and CMV-seropositive.

CDR3 nucleotides: TGTGCCAGCAGCTTGGTTCAGGGGATGGGTGGCTACACCTTC. It is translated as CASSLVQGMGGYTF. The rearrangement joins TRBV5-6 to TRBJ1-2; D may be TRBD1 (6 bases). V dropped 0 bases and J dropped 7 bases, with 13 bases sitting between them. The CDR3 extends over 14 amino acids. In germline, CDR1 is SGHDT, CDR2 YYEEEE.